In this sample, the clone carrying this T cell receptor (beta chain) turned up many times. Its specificity is not known. This sample was included in a study of T cell repertoires in cytomegalovirus infection. Study overall: CMV infection plus the matching HLA type was flagged by public TCR beta signatures. The study's findings and limits: The ex vivo response showed dominance by HLA-C-restricted CMV-specific TCR beta clonotypes.

Trimming cost V 11 bases and J 5 bases; bases outside gene matches: 12. CDR1 and CDR2 from the germline V gene are MNHNS and SASEGT. This CDR3 has 14 amino acids. TCRdb reprocessed the reads with MiXCR, giving one entry per CDR3 protein. The sample has about 240,000 distinct CDR3 sequences, more than 9% seen once. Sequencing was performed on PBMCs. The chain is built from TRBV6-1 and TRBJ2-1; TRBD2 matches 7 bases. This sequence was found in a human donor in good health (CMV status not recorded). Some clones in this sample may be carry-over from other donors' samples. Written as DNA, the CDR3 is TGTGCCGCCCAAAGGGAAGGGAGGGACAATGAGCAGTTCTTC. Its protein product is CAAQREGRDNEQFF.